The subject of this entry is one T cell receptor beta chain. The clone's antigen remains unknown. Per-base qualities were not stored, and no clone one base away is much larger. The data stem from a study of T-cell memory formation after mild COVID-19 (dated by TCRdb to the early 2020s). About the study as a whole: TCR sequence clusters from the two donors were largely donor specific. Two young, previously healthy adult volunteers made up the cohort, one male and one female. In a couple of donors, T-cell clones that expanded and contracted after mild COVID-19 were followed by sequencing TCRalpha and TCRbeta repertoires longitudinally.

Ficoll-Paque density gradient centrifugation was the method used to isolate PBMCs. TCRdb lists the instrument as Illumina NovaSeq 6000. TCRalpha and TCRbeta cDNA libraries were constructed by 5'RACE with constant-segment primers, with sample barcodes and unique molecular identifiers being introduced. RNA was extracted from every sample with Trizol reagent. Library amplification was performed in two PCR steps, and a second sample barcode and Illumina TruSeq adapters were introduced in the second step. Sequencing of libraries was performed on an Illumina NovaSeq with 2 x 150 bp paired-end reads. The authors' analysis ran thus. Reads were demultiplexed and collapsed into UMI-guided consensus sequences with migec v1.2.7. Using mixcr v2.1.11, the UMI consensuses were aligned to TRA and TRB V and J templates and assembled into clonotypes. Clonotypes were classified as expanded or contracted when called significant by both edgeR and NoisET, with noise models trained on biological replicates. For edgeR calls, the thresholds were a false discovery rate-adjusted p below 0.01 and a log2 fold-change of 1. As an exploratory analysis of dynamics, max-normalized trajectories of the 1000 most abundant clonotypes were examined by PCA with hierarchical clustering. Separately sequenced CD4+ and CD8+ repertoires were used to assign the CD4 or CD8 phenotype of responding clones. TCRdb itself trimmed the public reads at Q25 with fastp, ran MiXCR and retained productive beta chains. A single entry per CDR3 protein holds the most common genes and DNA from its merged rows. These V and J calls derive from TCRdb rather than the authors' analysis. Present in this sample are almost 550,000 distinct CDR3 sequences, around 21% of which were seen just once. The ten largest clones take up about 12% of the sample.

The CDR3 goes from the cysteine to the phenylalanine over 17 residues. The retained sequence is limited to the CDR3, 51 bases, with the frame set at the first base. CDR1 and CDR2 were assigned from the germline V gene (reference sequence) as DFQATT and SNEGSKA. V is trimmed back by 1 base and J by 6 bases, and the junction contains 14 bases that no gene match accounts for. What the authors observed across the whole study: Contracting CD4+ clones were found mainly in CM and EM memory subsets, while CD8+ clones were enriched in EMRA. Clones that contracted from day 15 to 85 showed balanced CD4/CD8 phenotypes, whereas a second wave of clones that expanded from day 15 to 37 leaned towards CD4+. Whether the second-wave clones peaking on day 37 were SARS-CoV-2 specific was not confirmed. Some responding clones were detected in pre-infection memory, suggesting pre-existing cross-reactive memory T cells joined the SARS-CoV-2 response. Only a couple of mild cases were covered by the study, and larger cohorts that include severe cases with pre-infection samples were considered necessary.

The chain is made from TRBV20-1 and TRBJ2-3, with 9 junctional bases fitting TRBD2. The specimen sequenced was PBMCs or a T cell subset sorted from them (not recorded which). This receptor was obtained from an adult woman who had mild COVID-19 (a few samples of this study predate the infection). The sample titles of this study are shuffled in the database, so cell type and time point are left out; the donor was told from shared clones. The sequence in DNA is TGCAGTGCTAGAGCCACTGAGCGGGGGGCCCCCATGGATACGCAGTATTTT. Its translation is CSARATERGAPMDTQYF.